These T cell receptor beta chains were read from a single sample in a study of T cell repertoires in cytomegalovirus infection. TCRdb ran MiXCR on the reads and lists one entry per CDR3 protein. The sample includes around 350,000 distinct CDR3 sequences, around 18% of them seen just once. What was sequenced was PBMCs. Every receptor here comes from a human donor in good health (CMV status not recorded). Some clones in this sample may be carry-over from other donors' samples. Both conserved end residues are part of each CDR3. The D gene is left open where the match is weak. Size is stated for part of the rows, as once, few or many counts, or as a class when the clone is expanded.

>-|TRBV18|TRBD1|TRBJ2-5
TGTGCCAGCTCATCCGACAGGGCGAAGACCCAGTACTTC
CASSSDRAKTQYF
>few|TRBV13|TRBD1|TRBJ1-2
TGTGCCAGCAGTAGCGGACAGGGCATCTATGGCTACACCTTC
CASSSGQGIYGYTF
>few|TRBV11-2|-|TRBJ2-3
TGTGCCAGCAGCTTATTCGGTTCCCGCACAGATACGCAGTATTTT
CASSLFGSRTDTQYF
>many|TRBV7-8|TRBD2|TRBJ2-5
TGTGCCAGCAGCTCCCTAGCGGGGGGCGGAGAGACCCAGTACTTC
CASSSLAGGGETQYF
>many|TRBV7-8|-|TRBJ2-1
TGTGCCAGCAGCTCTTCCGGGAACGCGGGTGAGCAGTTCTTC
CASSSSGNAGEQFF
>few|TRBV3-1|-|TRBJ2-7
TGTGCCAGCAGCCAAGAATTATACTCTTCCTACGAGCAGTACTTC
CASSQELYSSYEQYF
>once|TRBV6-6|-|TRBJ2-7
TGTGCCAGCAGTTACACGAGGCAGGGAGAGCAGTACTTC
CASSYTRQGEQYF
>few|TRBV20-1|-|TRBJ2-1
TGCAGTGCTAATGAAGGAGGGGCCACTAATGAGCAGTTCTTC
CSANEGGATNEQFF
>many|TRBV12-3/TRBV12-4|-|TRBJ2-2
TGTGCCACCACTAGACAGACCGGGGAGCTGTTTTTT
CATTRQTGELFF
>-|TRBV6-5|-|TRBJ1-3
TGTGCCAGCAGTACAATGGGACGGGCCTCTGGAAACACCATATATTTT
CASSTMGRASGNTIYF
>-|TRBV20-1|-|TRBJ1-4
TGCAGTGCTAGCGAGAGCCCTAATGAAAAACTGTTTTTT
CSASESPNEKLFF
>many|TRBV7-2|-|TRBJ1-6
TGTGCCAGCAGCTTTCCAAATTCACCCCTCCACTTT
CASSFPNSPLHF
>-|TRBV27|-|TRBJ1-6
TGTGCCAGCAGTTTAACGAATTCACCCCTCCACTTT
CASSLTNSPLHF
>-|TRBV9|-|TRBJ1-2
TGTGCCAGCAGCGGACGTGGCTACACCTTC
CASSGRGYTF
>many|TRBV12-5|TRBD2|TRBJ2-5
TGTGCTAGTGGTTCCCCGCCCGGACTAGCGGGTAGGAAGACCCAGTACTTC
CASGSPPGLAGRKTQYF
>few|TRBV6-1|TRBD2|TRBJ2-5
TGTGCCAGCAGTCTACCCGGGACTAGCGGAGGACGTCAAGAGACCCAGTACTTC
CASSLPGTSGGRQETQYF
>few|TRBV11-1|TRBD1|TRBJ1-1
TGTGCCAGCAGCCCCCGGACAGGCTGGGGCACTGAAGCTTTCTTT
CASSPRTGWGTEAFF
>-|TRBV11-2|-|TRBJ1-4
TGTGCCAGCAGCTTAGTGGGGACAATCAATGAAAAACTGTTTTTT
CASSLVGTINEKLFF
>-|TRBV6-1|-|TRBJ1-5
TGTGCCAGCAGAAGTGGGGGGCTATCCTATCAGCCCCAGCATTTT
CASRSGGLSYQPQHF
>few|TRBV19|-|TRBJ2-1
TGTGCCAGTCTTCACTTAGGGGAGCAGTTCTTC
CASLHLGEQFF
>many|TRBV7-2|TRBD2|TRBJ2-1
TGTGCCAGCAGCTCCATCGGCCCTAGCGGGAGTCTTGAGCAGTTCTTC
CASSSIGPSGSLEQFF
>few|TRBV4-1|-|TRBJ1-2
TGCGCCAGCAGCCAAGTCTCTCACTATGGCTACACCTTC
CASSQVSHYGYTF